This T cell receptor beta chain comes out of a study of T-cell memory formation after mild COVID-19. The TCR alpha and TCR beta cDNA libraries, bearing sample barcodes and UMIs, were generated by 5'RACE using constant-segment primers. MiXCR, run by TCRdb on the 5' RACE reads, gives a single entry per CDR3 protein. This table holds about 390,000 distinct CDR3 sequences, about 16% found once. Germline values: CDR1 SGHRS, CDR2 YFSETQ. The V and J ends lost 4 bases and 4 bases respectively, with 15 bases between them. The CDR3 runs 14 residues. What was sequenced was PBMCs or a T cell subset sorted from them (not recorded which). This chain joins TRBV5-1 and TRBJ2-7, with D possibly matching TRBD2 (6 bases). The source of this sequence is a man between 18 and 35 years old who had mild COVID-19 (a few samples of this study predate the infection). Cell type and time point are not known. The chain's CDR3 is CASSGPGVKYEQYF. In DNA form, the CDR3 reads TGCGCCAGCAGCGGGCCGGGGGTTAAGTACGAGCAGTACTTC.